This T cell receptor (beta chain) derives from a study of CD8+ T cells in alopecia areata. RNA was extracted and reverse transcribed into cDNA as the sequencing template. Repertoires were generated with immunoSEQ multiplex PCR, while TCRdb's copy carries only in-frame clones and drops some. This table holds 110,000 or so clones, 56% found once. Germline V lookup: CDR1 ENHRY, CDR2 SYGVKD. The CDR3 extends over 18 amino acids. J lost 6 bases, V lost 1 base, and 11 bases had no gene match. The treatment: oral pan-JAK inhibitor, 5-10 mg twice daily. The sequence was collected from a human donor with alopecia areata. The chain links TRBV10-3 to TRBJ2-4; 11 nucleotides align to TRBD2. The sample here was CD4+ T cells sorted from blood, taken at week 24, from a patient treated with tofacitinib. The CDR3 is CAISEFITSGSGRNIQYF. The CDR3, as DNA: TGTGCCATCAGTGAGTTTATAACTAGCGGGAGTGGGAGAAACATTCAGTACTTC.